The T cell receptor (beta chain) under discussion was sequenced for a study of response to subunit inactivated influenza vaccine. Each CDR3 protein is one row after TCRdb ran MiXCR on the RT-PCR reads. The repertoire includes about 700,000 distinct CDR3 sequences, around 14% of them detected once, and around 7.3% sits in the top ten. V lost 4 bases, J lost 3 bases, and 9 bases lay in between. The CDR3 runs to 13 residues. In germline, CDR1 is LGHNA, CDR2 YSLEER. Overall study results and limits: The authors proposed limited new T cell recruitment per seasonal influenza vaccination.

This clonotype appeared a few times. Its target is unknown. The sample was PBMCs from blood, taken 14 days before vaccination. This TCR came from a man between 50 and 59 years old who received an inactivated influenza vaccine. J is TRBJ1-2 and V is TRBV4-3; D is unresolved. Here the CDR3 reads CASSRHKDYGYTF. The CDR3, as DNA: TGCGCCAGCAGCCGCCACAAGGACTATGGCTACACCTTC.